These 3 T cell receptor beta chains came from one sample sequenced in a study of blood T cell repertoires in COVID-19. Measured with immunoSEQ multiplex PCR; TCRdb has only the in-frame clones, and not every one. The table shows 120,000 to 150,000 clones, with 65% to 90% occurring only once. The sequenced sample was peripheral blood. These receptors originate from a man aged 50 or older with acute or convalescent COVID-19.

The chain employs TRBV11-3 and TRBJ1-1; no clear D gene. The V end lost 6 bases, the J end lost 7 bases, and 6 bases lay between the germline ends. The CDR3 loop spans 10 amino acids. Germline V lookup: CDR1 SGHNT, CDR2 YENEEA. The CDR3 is CASSYLEAFF. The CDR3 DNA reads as TGTGCCAGCAGTTATCTTGAAGCTTTCTTT.

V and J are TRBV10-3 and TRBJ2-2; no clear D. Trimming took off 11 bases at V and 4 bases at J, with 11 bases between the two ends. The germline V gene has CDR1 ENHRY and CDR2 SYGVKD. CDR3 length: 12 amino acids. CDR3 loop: CALQSGTGELFF. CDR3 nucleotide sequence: TGTGCCTTACAGTCAGGCACCGGGGAGCTGTTTTTT.

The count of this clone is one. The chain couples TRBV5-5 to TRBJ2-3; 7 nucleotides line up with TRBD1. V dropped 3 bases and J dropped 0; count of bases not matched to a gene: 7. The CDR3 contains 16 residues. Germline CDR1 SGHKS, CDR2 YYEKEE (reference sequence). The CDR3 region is CASSWGQRFSTDTQYF. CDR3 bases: TGTGCCAGCAGCTGGGGACAGCGCTTTAGCACAGATACGCAGTATTTT.